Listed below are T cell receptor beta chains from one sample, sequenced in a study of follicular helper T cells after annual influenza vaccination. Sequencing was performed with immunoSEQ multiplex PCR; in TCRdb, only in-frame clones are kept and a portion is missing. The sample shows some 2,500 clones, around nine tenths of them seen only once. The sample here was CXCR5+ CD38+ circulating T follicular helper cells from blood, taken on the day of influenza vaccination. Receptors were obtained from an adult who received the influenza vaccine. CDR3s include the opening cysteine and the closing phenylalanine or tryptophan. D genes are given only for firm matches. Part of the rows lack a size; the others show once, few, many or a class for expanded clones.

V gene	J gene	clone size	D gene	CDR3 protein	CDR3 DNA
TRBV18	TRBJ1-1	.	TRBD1	CASRQGVQMNTEAFF	TGTGCCAGCCGGCAGGGGGTCCAAATGAACACTGAAGCTTTCTTT
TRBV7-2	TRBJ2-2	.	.	CASSFTDTGELFF	TGTGCCAGCAGCTTCACGGACACCGGGGAGCTGTTTTTT
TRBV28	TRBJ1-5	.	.	CASSGGLGVPSNQPQHF	TGTGCCAGCAGCGGAGGTTTGGGTGTGCCGAGCAATCAGCCCCAGCATTTT
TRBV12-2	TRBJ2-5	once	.	CASRFRRGEETQYF	TGTGCAAGTCGCTTTCGGCGGGGTGAAGAGACCCAGTACTTC
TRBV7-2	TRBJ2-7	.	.	CASRLGASYEQYF	TGTGCCAGCAGACTGGGGGCCTCCTACGAGCAGTACTTC
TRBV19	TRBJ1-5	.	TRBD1	CASIRTGDGNQPQHF	TGTGCCAGTATCAGGACAGGGGATGGCAATCAGCCCCAGCATTTT
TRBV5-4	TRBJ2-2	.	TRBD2	CASSTATGGRASGELFF	TGTGCCAGCAGCACCGCAACTGGCGGGAGGGCCTCCGGGGAGCTGTTTTTC
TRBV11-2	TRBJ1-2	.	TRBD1	CASSFDRGDDGYTF	TGTGCCAGCAGCTTCGACAGGGGGGATGATGGCTACACCTTC
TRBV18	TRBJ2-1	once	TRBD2	CASSSPGLYYNEQFF	TGTGCCAGCTCATCTCCGGGACTATACTACAATGAGCAGTTCTTC
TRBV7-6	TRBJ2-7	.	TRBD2	CASSLGAGAAYEQYF	TGTGCCAGCAGCTTAGGGGCGGGAGCGGCCTACGAGCAGTACTTC
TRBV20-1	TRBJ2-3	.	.	CSAQLYDTQYF	TGCAGTGCACAGCTGTACGATACGCAGTATTTT
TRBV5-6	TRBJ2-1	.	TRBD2	CASSFGLAGVNEQFF	TGTGCCAGCAGCTTCGGGCTAGCGGGAGTCAATGAGCAGTTCTTC
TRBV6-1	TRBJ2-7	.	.	CASSEKGRPGEQYF	TGTGCCAGCAGTGAAAAAGGACGCCCAGGGGAGCAGTACTTC
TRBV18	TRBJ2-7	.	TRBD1	CASSPRQGTYEQYF	TGTGCCAGCTCACCTCGACAGGGAACCTACGAGCAGTACTTC
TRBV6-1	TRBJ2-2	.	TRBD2	CASSEPGRETSGELFF	TGTGCCAGCAGTGAACCCGGGCGGGAGACGAGTGGGGAGCTGTTTTTT
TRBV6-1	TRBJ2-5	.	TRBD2	CASSAGGDGTQYF	TGTGCCAGCAGTGCCGGGGGGGATGGGACCCAGTACTTC
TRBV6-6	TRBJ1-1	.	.	CASSYMPGGQAFF	TGTGCCAGCAGTTACATGCCAGGAGGCCAAGCTTTCTTT
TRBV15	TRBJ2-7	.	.	CATSLEGGGYEQYF	TGTGCCACCAGCCTAGAGGGGGGGGGCTACGAGCAGTACTTC
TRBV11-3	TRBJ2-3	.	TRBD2	CASSRTSGRQYF	TGTGCCAGCAGCAGGACTAGCGGGCGGCAGTATTTT
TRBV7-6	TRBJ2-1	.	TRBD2	CASSLVLGTSGRAPVNEQFF	TGTGCCAGCAGCTTAGTACTAGGGACTAGCGGGAGGGCCCCGGTGAATGAGCAGTTCTTC